This T cell receptor (beta chain) appears in the sequencing data of a study of blood T cell repertoires in COVID-19. Study details: Researchers got acute and convalescent COVID-19 samples from the United States, Italy and Spain. T cells, B-cell-depleted T cells, or PBMCs supplied cDNA or gDNA.

Germline lookup yields CDR1 LGHDT and CDR2 YNNKEL (reference sequence). CDR3 length: 16 residues. V was clipped by 4 bases and J by 2 bases; unmatched bases: 6. Original methodology: Reference gene primer amplification gave estimated nucleated cell counts. Measured with immunoSEQ multiplex PCR; TCRdb has only the in-frame clones, and not every one. Clone size and the V and J calls come from that table; the DNA yielded D and trimming. The sample records about 160,000 clones, 65% to 90% being singletons. Sequencing input: peripheral blood. The clonotype originates from a man between 65 and 85 years old with acute or convalescent COVID-19. V and J are TRBV3-1 (or the pseudogene TRBV3-2) and TRBJ2-3; TRBD1 aligns across 10 bases. The chain's CDR3 is CASSRQGARVTDTQYF. In DNA, the CDR3 is TGTGCCAGCAGCCGACAGGGGGCGAGGGTCACAGATACGCAGTATTTT.